This T cell receptor (beta chain) was found in a study of preoperative IRX-2 immunotherapy in early breast cancer. About this clone itself: The junction does not match germline at one end; this may be a read error.

Noted treatment: preoperative locoregional IRX-2 cytokine immunotherapy. Preoperative locoregional IRX-2 cytokine immunotherapy was tested in the phase Ib source study. Repertoires were generated with immunoSEQ multiplex PCR, while TCRdb's copy carries only in-frame clones and drops some. This sample has about 98,000 clones; 86% occur once, and the top ten carry roughly 2%. The sequence was collected from a human donor with breast cancer. Sequenced material: tumor tissue, taken after IRX-2 immunotherapy.

CDR3 amino acids: CASSLGGQGDEQYF. The CDR3 DNA is TGTGCTAGCAGCTTAGGGGGACAGGGGGACGAGCAGTACTTC. The chain joins TRBV11-3 to TRBJ2-7, with 11 nucleotides matching TRBD1. CDR1 is SGHNT, CDR2 YENEEA, per germline. The CDR3 spans 14 residues.